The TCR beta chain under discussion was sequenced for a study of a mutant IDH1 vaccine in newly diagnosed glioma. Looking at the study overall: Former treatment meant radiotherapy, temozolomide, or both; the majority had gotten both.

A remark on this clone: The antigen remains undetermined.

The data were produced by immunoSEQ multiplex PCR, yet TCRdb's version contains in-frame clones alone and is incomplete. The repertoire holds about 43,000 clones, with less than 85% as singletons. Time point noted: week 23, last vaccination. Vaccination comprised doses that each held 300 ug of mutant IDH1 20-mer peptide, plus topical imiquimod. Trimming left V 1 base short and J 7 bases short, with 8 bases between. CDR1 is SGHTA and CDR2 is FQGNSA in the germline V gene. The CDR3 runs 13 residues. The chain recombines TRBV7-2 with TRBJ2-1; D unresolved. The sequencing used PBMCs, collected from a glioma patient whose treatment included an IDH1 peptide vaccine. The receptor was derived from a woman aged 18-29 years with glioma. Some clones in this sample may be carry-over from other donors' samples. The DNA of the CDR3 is TGTGCCAGCAGCTTAGAGGCCAGGAATGAGCAGTTCTTC. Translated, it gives CASSLEARNEQFF.